The subject of this entry is one T cell receptor (beta chain). The antigen is undetermined. The data derive from a study of STAT5B mutations in CD4+ large granular lymphocyte leukemia. This was a survey-level run. Assay used: immunoSEQ multiplex PCR; TCRdb lists only in-frame clones, some missing. The data show tens of thousands of clones, with around 76% seen just once and under 0.5% held by the top ten. Trimming pared 5 bases from V and 5 bases from J, leaving 18 bases between. The germline V gene has CDR1 SGHAT and CDR2 FQDESV (reference sequence). The CDR3 contains 15 residues. Study-level findings and limits: No patients shared main leukemic clonotypes, though roughly 23% appeared at low frequency elsewhere. Compared with healthy controls (2/35), patient top clones favored TRBV06 (8/27). Patient CD4-sorted repertoires stayed more clonal than healthy ones after leukemic-clone removal.

J is TRBJ2-5 and V is TRBV11-1, with no clear D. This clonotype was sampled from a human donor in good health. The sample was CD4+ T cells from blood buffy coats. The CDR3 loop reads CASSHPLRRGETQYF. CDR3 DNA: TGTGCCAGCAGCCATCCGCTACGGAGAGGCGAGACCCAGTACTTC.